This T cell receptor (beta chain) was obtained from a study of vaccination effects on CD4 cells after COVID-19. Ahead of sequencing, the ViraFEST assay grew antigen-specific CD4+ T cells using viral peptide pools. Culturing for 10 days preceded CD4+ T cell isolation. SARS-CoV-2 infection was confirmed by PCR in the person between March and December 2020. V was shortened by 0 bases and J by 3 bases, with 9 bases between the two germline ends. CDR1 and CDR2 (germline): LGHNA, YSLEER. This CDR3 region has 14 residues. This clone was counted a few times. Its antigen is not known. Some clones are missing from TCRdb's copy, which holds only in-frame ones; the method was immunoSEQ multiplex PCR. Here the sample spans approximately 37,000 clones, 73% being singletons.

This TCR derives from a human donor who had a prior SARS-CoV-2 infection. The chain joins TRBV4-3 to TRBJ2-7; no clear D. The material was CD4+ T cells from PBMCs cultured with a peptide pool, obtained before COVID-19 vaccination. CDR3 in amino acids: CASSQDTAVYEQYF. CDR3 DNA sequence: TGCGCCAGCAGCCAAGATACGGCGGTCTACGAGCAGTACTTC.